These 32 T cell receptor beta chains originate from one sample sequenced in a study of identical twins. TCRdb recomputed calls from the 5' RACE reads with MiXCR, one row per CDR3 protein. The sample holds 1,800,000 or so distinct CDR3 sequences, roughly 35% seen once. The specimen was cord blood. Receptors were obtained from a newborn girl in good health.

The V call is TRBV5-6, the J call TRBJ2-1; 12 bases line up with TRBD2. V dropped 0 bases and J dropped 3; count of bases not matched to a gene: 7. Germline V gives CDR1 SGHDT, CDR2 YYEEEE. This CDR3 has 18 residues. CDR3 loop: CASSLALPSGRVYNEQFF. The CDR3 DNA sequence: TGTGCCAGCAGCTTGGCCCTACCTAGCGGGAGGGTCTACAATGAGCAGTTCTTC.

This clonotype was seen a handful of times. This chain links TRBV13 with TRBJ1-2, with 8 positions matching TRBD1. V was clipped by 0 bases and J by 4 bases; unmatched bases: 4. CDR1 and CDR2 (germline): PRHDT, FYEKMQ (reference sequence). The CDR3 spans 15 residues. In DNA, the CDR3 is TGTGCCAGCAGCTTAGGGGACAGGGACTCCTATGGCTACACCTTC. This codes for CASSLGDRDSYGYTF.

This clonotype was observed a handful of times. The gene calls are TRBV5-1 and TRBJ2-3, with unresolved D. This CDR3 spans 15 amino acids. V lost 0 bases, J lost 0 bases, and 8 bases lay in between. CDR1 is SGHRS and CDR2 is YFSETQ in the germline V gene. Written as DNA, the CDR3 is TGCGCCAGCAGCTTGGACTTCACTAGCACAGATACGCAGTATTTT. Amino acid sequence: CASSLDFTSTDTQYF.

CDR3 nucleotides: TGTGCCAGCAGCCCAACAGGGGCCCTCTATGGCTACACCTTC. Its protein is CASSPTGALYGYTF. This chain connects TRBV7-9 to TRBJ1-2; 7 nucleotides agree with TRBD1. Germline lookup yields CDR1 SEHNR and CDR2 FQNEAQ (reference sequence). The CDR3 runs to 14 residues. V shed 5 bases and J 4 bases; nucleotides not matched to a gene: 7.

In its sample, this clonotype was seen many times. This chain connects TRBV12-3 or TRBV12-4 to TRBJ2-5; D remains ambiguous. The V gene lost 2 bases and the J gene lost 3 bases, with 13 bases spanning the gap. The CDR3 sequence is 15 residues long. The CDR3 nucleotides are TGTGCCAGCAGTTTACGCCCTTGGACGGAAGAGACCCAGTACTTC. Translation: CASSLRPWTEETQYF.

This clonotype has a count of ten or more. In DNA form, the CDR3 reads TGTGCCAGCAGCCCCTGGTTCTATGGCTACACCTTC. As protein: CASSPWFYGYTF. This chain uses TRBV12-3 or TRBV12-4 with TRBJ1-2; no clear D gene. Trimming stripped 6 bases from V and 4 bases from J, with 9 bases between. The CDR3 is 12 residues long.

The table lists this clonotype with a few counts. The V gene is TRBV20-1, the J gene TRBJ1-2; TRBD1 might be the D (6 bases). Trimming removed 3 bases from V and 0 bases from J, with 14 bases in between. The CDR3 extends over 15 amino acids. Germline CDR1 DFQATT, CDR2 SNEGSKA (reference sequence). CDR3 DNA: TGCAGTGCTAGGGGCGGACAGAGTGCTAACTATGGCTACACCTTC. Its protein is CSARGGQSANYGYTF.

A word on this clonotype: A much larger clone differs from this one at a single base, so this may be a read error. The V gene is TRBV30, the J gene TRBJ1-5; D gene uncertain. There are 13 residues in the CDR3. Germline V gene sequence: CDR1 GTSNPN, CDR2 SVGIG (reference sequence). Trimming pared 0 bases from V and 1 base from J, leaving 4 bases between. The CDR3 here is CAWSVQSNQPQHF. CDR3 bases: TGTGCCTGGAGTGTACAGAGCAATCAGCCCCAGCATTTT. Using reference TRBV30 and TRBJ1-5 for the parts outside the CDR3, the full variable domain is SQTIHQWPATLVQPVGSPLSLECTVEGTSNPNLYWYRQAAGRGLQLLFYSVGIGQISSEVPQNLSASRPQDRQFILSSKKLLLSDSGFYLCAWSVQSNQPQHFGDGTRLSIL.

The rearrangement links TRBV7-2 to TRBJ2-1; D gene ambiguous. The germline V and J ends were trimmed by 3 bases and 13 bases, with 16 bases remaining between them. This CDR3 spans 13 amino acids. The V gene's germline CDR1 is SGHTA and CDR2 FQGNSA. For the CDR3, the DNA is TGTGCCAGCAGCTTCACAGCTCAAGAGACCCAGTTCTTC. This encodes CASSFTAQETQFF.

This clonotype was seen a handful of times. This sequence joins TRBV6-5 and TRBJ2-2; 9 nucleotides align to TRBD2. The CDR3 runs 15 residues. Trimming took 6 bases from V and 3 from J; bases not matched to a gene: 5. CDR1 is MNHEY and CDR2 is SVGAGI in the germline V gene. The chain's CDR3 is CASSQTSGHTGELFF. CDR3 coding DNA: TGTGCCAGCAGCCAAACTAGCGGGCACACCGGGGAGCTGTTTTTT.

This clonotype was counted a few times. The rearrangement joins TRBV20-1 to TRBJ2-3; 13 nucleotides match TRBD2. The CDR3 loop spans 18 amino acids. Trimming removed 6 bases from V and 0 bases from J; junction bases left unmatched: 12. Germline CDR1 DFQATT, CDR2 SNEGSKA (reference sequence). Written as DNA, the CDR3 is TGCAGTGCCCCGTCTGGACTAGCGGGAGATACCAGCACAGATACGCAGTATTTT. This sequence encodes CSAPSGLAGDTSTDTQYF.

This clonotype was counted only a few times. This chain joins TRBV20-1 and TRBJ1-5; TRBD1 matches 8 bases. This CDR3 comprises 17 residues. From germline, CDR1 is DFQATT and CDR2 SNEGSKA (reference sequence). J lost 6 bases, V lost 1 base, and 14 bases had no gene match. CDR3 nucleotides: TGCAGTGCTAGAGTCGTGGGAGACAGGGGCGTGCGTCAGCCCCAGCATTTT. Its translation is CSARVVGDRGVRQPQHF.

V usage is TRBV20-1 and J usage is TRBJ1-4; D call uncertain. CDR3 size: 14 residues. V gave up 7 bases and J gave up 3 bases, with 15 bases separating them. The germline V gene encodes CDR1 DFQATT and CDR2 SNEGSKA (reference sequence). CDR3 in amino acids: CSVRWKSSNEKLFF. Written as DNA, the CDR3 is TGCAGTGTTAGGTGGAAGTCCTCTAATGAAAAACTGTTTTTT.

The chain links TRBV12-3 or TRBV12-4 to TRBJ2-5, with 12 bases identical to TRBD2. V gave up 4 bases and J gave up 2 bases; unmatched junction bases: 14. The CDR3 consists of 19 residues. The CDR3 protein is CASSYARIRLAGEQETQYF. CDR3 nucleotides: TGTGCCAGCAGTTACGCTAGGATTCGACTAGCGGGGGAACAAGAGACCCAGTACTTC.

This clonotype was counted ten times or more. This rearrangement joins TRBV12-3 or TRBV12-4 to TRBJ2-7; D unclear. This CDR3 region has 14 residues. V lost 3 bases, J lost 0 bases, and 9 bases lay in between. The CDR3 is CASSFRRFSYEQYF. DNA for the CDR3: TGTGCCAGCAGTTTCCGACGCTTCTCCTACGAGCAGTACTTC.

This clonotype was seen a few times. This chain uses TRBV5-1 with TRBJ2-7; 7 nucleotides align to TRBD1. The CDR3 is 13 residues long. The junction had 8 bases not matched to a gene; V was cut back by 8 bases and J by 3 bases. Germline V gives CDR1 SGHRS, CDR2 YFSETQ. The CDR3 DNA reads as TGCGCCAGACACGACAGGGCAGGCTACGAGCAGTACTTC. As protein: CARHDRAGYEQYF.

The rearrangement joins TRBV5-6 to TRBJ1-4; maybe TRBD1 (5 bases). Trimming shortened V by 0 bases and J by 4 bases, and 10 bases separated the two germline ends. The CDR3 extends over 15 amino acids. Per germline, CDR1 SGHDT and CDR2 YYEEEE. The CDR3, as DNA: TGTGCCAGCAGCTTGGGACCGACAGTTAATGAAAAACTGTTTTTT. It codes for CASSLGPTVNEKLFF.

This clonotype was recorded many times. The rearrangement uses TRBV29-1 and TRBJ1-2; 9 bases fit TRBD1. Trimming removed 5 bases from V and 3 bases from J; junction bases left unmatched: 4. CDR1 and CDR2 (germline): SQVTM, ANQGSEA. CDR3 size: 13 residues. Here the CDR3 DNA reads TGCAGCGTTACAGGGGGCGACGACTATGGCTACACCTTC. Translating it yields CSVTGGDDYGYTF.

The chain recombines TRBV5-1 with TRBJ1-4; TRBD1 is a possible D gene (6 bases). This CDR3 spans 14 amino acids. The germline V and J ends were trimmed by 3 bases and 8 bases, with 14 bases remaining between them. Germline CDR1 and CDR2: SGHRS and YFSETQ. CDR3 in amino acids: CASSYRDIGEKLFF. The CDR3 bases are TGCGCCAGCAGCTACCGGGACATAGGGGAAAAACTGTTTTTT.

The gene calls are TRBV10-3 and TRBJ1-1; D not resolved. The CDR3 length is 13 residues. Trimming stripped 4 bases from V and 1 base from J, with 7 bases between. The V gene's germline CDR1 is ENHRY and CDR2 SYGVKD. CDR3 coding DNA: TGTGCCATCAGTGGCGCGAGGAACACTGAAGCTTTCTTT. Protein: CAISGARNTEAFF.

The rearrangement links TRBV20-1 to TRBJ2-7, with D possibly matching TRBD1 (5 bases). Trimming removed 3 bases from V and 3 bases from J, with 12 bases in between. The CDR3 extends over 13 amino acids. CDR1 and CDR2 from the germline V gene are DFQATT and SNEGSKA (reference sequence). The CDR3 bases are TGCAGTGCTAGGGTACACAGGCTCTACGAGCAGTACTTC. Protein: CSARVHRLYEQYF.

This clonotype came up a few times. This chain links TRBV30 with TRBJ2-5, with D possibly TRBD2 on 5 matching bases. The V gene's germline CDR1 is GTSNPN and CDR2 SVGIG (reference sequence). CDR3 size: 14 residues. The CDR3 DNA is TGTGCTGCGTCAGAGGGTCCTTACCAAGAGACCCAGTACTTC. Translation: CAASEGPYQETQYF.

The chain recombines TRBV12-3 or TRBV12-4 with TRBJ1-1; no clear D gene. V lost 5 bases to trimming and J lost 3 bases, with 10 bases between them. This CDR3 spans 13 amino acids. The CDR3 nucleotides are TGTGCCAGCAGTCCCGGCGTTCACACTGAAGCTTTCTTT. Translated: CASSPGVHTEAFF.

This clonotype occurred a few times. The CDR3: CASSGVTGELFF. The CDR3, as DNA: TGTGCCAGCAGCGGAGTCACCGGGGAGCTGTTTTTT. The chain joins TRBV2 to TRBJ2-2; no clear D. The germline V gene has CDR1 SNHLY and CDR2 FYNNEI. There are 12 residues in the CDR3. V was cut by 6 bases and J by 4 bases, with 6 bases left in between.

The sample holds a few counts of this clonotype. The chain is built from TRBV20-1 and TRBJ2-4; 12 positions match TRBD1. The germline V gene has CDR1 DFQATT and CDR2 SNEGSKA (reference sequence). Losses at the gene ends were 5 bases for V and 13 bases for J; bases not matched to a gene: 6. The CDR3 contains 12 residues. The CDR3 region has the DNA TGCAGTGCTTCCGGGACAGGGGGCGCGCAGTACTTC. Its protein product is CSASGTGGAQYF.

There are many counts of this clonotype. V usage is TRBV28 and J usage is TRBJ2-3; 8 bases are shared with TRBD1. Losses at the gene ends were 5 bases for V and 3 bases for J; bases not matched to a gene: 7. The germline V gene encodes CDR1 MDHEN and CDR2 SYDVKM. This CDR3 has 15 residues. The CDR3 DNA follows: TGTGCCAGCAGTCCGGACAGGGTACGAACAGATACGCAGTATTTT. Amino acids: CASSPDRVRTDTQYF.

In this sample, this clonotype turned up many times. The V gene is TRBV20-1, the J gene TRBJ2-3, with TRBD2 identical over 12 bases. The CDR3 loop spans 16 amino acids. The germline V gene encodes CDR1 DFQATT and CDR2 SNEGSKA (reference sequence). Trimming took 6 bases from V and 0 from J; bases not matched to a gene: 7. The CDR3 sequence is CSAPGGTSGSTDTQYF. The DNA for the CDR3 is TGCAGTGCCCCAGGAGGGACTAGCGGGAGCACAGATACGCAGTATTTT.

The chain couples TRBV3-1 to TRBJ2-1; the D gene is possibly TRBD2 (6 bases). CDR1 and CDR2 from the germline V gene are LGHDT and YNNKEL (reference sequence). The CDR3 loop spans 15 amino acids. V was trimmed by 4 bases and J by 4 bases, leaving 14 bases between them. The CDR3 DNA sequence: TGTGCCAGCAGCCCCCCGGGACTCGAGTACAATGAGCAGTTCTTC. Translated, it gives CASSPPGLEYNEQFF.

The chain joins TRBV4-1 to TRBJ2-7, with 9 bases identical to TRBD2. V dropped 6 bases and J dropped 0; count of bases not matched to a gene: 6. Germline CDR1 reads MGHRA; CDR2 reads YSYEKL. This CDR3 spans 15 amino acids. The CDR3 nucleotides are TGCGCCAGCAGGCCTATAGCGGGGGCCTCCTACGAGCAGTACTTC. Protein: CASRPIAGASYEQYF.

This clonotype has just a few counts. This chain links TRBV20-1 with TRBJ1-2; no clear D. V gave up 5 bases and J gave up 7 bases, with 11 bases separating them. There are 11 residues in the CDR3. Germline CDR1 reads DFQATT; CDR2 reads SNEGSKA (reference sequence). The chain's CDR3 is CSAPRDGGYTF. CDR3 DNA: TGCAGTGCTCCCCGAGACGGTGGCTACACCTTC.

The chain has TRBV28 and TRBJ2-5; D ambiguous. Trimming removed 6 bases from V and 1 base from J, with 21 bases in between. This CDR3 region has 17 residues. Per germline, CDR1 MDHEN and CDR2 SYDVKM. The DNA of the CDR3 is TGTGCCAGCAGCCGTCTAACGGGCAGCAAAGTCCAAGAGACCCAGTACTTC. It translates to CASSRLTGSKVQETQYF.

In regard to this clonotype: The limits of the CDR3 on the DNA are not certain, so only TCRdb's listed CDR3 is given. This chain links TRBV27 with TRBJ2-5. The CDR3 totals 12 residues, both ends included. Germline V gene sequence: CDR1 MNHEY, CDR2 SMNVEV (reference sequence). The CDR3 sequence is CASSFLAAEQYF.